This TCR beta chain is from a study of T cells in localized non-small cell lung cancer. Notes on the study in general: Multi-region tumor sequencing was not done, so intratumor heterogeneity could not be excluded. A median approximately 53 of the top 100 tumor clones appeared in adjacent lung. Exceeding tumor, uninvolved adjacent lung had the highest T cell clonality.

In this sample, this clone turned up a few times. Its antigen is unidentified. V was shortened by 8 bases and J by 2 bases, with 15 bases between the two germline ends. CDR1 and CDR2 from the germline V gene are MNHEY and SMNVEV (reference sequence). This CDR3 has 14 residues. Clones were sequenced by immunoSEQ multiplex PCR, and TCRdb holds only the in-frame ones, with some missing. The data contain tens of thousands of clones, around 87% of them singletons. The sample consisted of PBMCs, taken before any cancer treatment. The chain links TRBV27 to TRBJ2-5, with D possibly matching TRBD2 (6 bases). The sequence came from a man between 35 and 75 years old with stage II lung adenocarcinoma. Here the CDR3 reads CASSPGALQETQYF. In nucleotides, the CDR3 is TGTGCCAGCTCTCCGGGAGCTCTACAAGAGACCCAGTACTTC.